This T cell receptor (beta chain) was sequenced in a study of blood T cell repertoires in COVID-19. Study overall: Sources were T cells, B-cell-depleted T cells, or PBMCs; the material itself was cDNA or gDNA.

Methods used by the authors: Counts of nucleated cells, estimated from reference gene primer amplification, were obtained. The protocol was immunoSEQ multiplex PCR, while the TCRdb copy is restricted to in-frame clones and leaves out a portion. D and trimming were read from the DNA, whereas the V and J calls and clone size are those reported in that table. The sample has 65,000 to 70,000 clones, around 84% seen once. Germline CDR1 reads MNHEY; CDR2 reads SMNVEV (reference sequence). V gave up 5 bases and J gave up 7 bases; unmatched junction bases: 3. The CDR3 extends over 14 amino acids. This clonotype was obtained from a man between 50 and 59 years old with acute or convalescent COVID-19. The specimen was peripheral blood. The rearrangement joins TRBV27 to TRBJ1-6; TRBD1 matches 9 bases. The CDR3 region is CASSKDRGNSPLHF. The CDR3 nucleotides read TGTGCCAGCAGTAAGGACAGGGGCAATTCACCCCTCCACTTT.